The text below deals with one TCR beta chain. No antigen is known for it. The sample originates from a study of blood T cells in healthy people across ages. Primed by a sample-barcoded 5' primer and a J-beta primer mix, a second PCR proceeded for 7 to 11 cycles. TCRdb reprocessed the 5' RACE reads via MiXCR and lists one record per CDR3 protein. The table includes 650,000 to 1,000,000 distinct CDR3 sequences, approximately 35% detected once. The CDR3 covers 14 residues. V shed 6 bases, J shed 3 bases, and the junction held 11 bases outside the gene matches. CDR1 and CDR2 (germline): DFQATT, SNEGSKA (reference sequence). Study results and limitations: Researchers said unsorted PBMCs prevented a conclusive naive versus antigen-experienced comparison. Expanded clonotype shifts may have been confounded, as the donors had an unknown CMV status.

The sequencing input was blood. The gene calls are TRBV20-1 and TRBJ2-7; 7 positions match TRBD2. The TCR was taken from a young man in good health. CDR3 amino acids: CSATPGTTRYEQYF. The CDR3 nucleotides read TGCAGTGCGACCCCCGGGACTACGCGCTACGAGCAGTACTTC.